This T cell receptor beta chain emerged from a study of T-cell reconstitution after alpha-beta-depleted transplantation in children. Unique molecular identifiers featured in how the TCRbeta library was prepared. TCRdb called the PCR reads again in MiXCR, with one record for every CDR3 protein. The sample holds roughly 500,000 distinct CDR3 sequences, less than 35% seen once. The CDR3 spans 13 residues. The germline V and J ends were trimmed by 4 bases and 0 bases, with 7 bases remaining between them. Germline V gene lookup returns CDR1 SGHNT and CDR2 YYREEE (reference sequence). V usage is TRBV5-4 and J usage is TRBJ2-5, with a possible D match to TRBD2 (6 bases). The sample was PBMCs from the stem cell graft donor, taken from the stem cell graft. The clonotype was recovered from a human donor who donated a stem cell graft to a child with aplastic anemia. CDR3 sequence: CASSRTNQETQYF. The CDR3 coding sequence is TGTGCCAGCAGCCGGACTAACCAAGAGACCCAGTACTTC.